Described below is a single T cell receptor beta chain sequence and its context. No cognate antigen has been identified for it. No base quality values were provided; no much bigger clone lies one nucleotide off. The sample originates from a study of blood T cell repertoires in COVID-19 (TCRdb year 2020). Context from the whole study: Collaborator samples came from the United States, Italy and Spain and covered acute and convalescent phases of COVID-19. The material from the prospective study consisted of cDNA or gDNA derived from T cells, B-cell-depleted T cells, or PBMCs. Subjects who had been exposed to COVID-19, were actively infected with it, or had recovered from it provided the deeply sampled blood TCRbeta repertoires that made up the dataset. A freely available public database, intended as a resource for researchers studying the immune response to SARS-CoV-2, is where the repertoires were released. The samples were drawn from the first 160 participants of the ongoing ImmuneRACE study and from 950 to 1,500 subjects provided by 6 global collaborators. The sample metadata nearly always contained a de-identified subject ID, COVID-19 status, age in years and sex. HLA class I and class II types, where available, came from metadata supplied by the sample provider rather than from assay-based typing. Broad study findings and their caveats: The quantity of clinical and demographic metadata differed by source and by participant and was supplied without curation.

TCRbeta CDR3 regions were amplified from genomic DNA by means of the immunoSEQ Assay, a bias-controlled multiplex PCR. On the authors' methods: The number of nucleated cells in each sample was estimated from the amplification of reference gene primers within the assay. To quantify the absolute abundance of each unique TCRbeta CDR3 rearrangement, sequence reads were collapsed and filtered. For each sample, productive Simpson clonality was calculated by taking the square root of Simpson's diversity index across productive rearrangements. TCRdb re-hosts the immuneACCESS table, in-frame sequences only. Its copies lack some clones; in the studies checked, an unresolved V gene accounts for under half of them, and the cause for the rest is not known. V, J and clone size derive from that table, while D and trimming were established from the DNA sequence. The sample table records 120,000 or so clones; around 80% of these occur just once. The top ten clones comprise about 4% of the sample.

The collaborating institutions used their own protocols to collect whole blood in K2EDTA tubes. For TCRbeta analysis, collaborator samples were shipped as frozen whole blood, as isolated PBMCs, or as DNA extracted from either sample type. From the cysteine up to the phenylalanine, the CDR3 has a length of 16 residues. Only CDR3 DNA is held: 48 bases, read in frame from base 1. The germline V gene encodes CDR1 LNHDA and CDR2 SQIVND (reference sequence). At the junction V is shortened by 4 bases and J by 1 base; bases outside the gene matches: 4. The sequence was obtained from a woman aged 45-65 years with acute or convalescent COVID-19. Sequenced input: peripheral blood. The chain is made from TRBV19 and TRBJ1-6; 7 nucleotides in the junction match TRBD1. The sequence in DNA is TGTGCCAGTAGTAGCCAACAGGGGTCCTATAATTCACCCCTCCACTTT. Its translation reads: CASSSQQGSYNSPLHF.